Following are 15 T cell receptor beta chains from one sample sequenced in a study of CD8+ T cells in alopecia areata. Treatment of the sample: oral pan-JAK inhibitor, 5-10 mg twice daily. RNA was extracted and reverse transcribed into cDNA as the sequencing template. Profiled with immunoSEQ multiplex PCR; TCRdb holds only in-frame clones, not every one. The sample records fewer than 250,000 clones, about 65% being singletons. Source: CD4+ T cells sorted from blood, taken at week 49, from a patient treated with tofacitinib. Every receptor here comes from a human donor with alopecia areata.

This rearrangement joins TRBV20-1 to TRBJ2-5; no reliable D call. CDR1 is DFQATT, CDR2 SNEGSKA, per germline (reference sequence). The V end lost 1 base, the J end lost 5 bases, and 5 bases lay between the germline ends. The CDR3 is made up of 11 amino acids. The CDR3 bases are TGCAGTGCTAGAGGTTCGGAGACCCAGTACTTC. Translated, it gives CSARGSETQYF.

Notes on this clone: This sample includes further DNA sequences coding for the same CDR3. The chain uses TRBV29-1 and TRBJ2-5, with D tentatively TRBD1 or TRBD2 (5 bases each). V was clipped by 6 bases and J by 5 bases, with 10 bases between them. Germline V gene data show CDR1 as SQVTM and CDR2 as ANQGSEA. CDR3 length: 11 residues. CDR3 DNA sequence: TGCAGCGTGGGGACGACGGAGACCCAGTACTTC. Amino acid sequence: CSVGTTETQYF. The full variable domain, with the rest looked up from reference TRBV29-1 and TRBJ2-5, is SAVISQKPSRDICQRGTSLTIQCQVDSQVTMMFWYRQQPGQSLTLIATANQGSEATYESGFVIDKFPISRPNLTFSTLTVSNMSPEDSSIYLCSVGTTETQYFGPGTRLLVL.

This clone was counted only a few times. This chain joins TRBV7-2 and TRBJ2-7; 8 bases map to TRBD1. CDR1 SGHTA and CDR2 FQGNSA come from the germline V gene. The CDR3 has 15 residues. Trimming at V came to 1 base and at J to 4 bases, leaving 6 bases not matched to a gene. CDR3: CASSLGGQGAYEQYF. In nucleotides, the CDR3 is TGTGCCAGCAGCTTAGGAGGCCAGGGGGCTTACGAGCAGTACTTC.

This chain uses TRBV7-2 with TRBJ2-6; the match to TRBD1 covers 7 bases. CDR1 is SGHTA and CDR2 is FQGNSA in the germline V gene. With V trimmed by 5 bases and J by 3 bases, 13 bases remained unmatched. CDR3 size: 18 residues. CDR3: CASSPFGQGVGGANVLTF. The CDR3 coding sequence is TGTGCCAGCAGCCCCTTTGGGCAGGGGGTAGGTGGGGCCAACGTCCTGACTTTC.

V gene TRBV2 combines with J gene TRBJ2-5; TRBD1 aligns across 8 bases. The length of the CDR3 is 16 residues. CDR1 is SNHLY, CDR2 FYNNEI, per germline. V shed 6 bases and J 5 bases; nucleotides not matched to a gene: 14. The DNA of the CDR3 is TGTGCCAGCAGCCGCGGGACAGGCCGAATTGGGGAGACCCAGTACTTC. The encoded protein is CASSRGTGRIGETQYF.

This clone was seen only once. This rearrangement joins TRBV29-1 to TRBJ1-2, with D unresolved. The germline V gene encodes CDR1 SQVTM and CDR2 ANQGSEA. Trimming took 2 bases from V and 5 from J, leaving 6 bases between them. The CDR3 has 11 residues. CDR3 in amino acids: CSVEFVYGYTF. The DNA of the CDR3 is TGCAGCGTTGAATTTGTTTATGGCTACACCTTC.

This chain connects TRBV30 to TRBJ2-4, with D tentatively TRBD1 or TRBD2 (5 bases each). This CDR3 spans 15 amino acids. V was trimmed by 0 bases and J by 3 bases, leaving 12 bases between them. Germline V gene lookup returns CDR1 GTSNPN and CDR2 SVGIG (reference sequence). The CDR3 DNA reads TGTGCCTGGAGTGTATCACGGGACGGCAAAAACATTCAGTACTTC. As protein: CAWSVSRDGKNIQYF.

The chain employs TRBV11-2 and TRBJ2-7; D not resolved. The germline V and J ends were trimmed by 4 bases and 5 bases, with 12 bases remaining between them. Germline V gene lookup returns CDR1 SGHAT and CDR2 FQNNGV. The CDR3 contains 13 residues. DNA for the CDR3: TGTGCCAGCAGCTCTAGTCCCTTCCACGAGCAGTACTTC. Translating it yields CASSSSPFHEQYF.

This chain uses TRBV19 with TRBJ1-1, with TRBD1 as a possible D gene (5 bases). V was cut by 2 bases and J by 2 bases, with 21 bases left in between. Looked up from germline, CDR1 is LNHDA and CDR2 is SQIVND (reference sequence). The CDR3 totals 18 residues. The CDR3: CASSIPPRSTGLNTEAFF. DNA of the CDR3: TGTGCCAGTAGTATACCCCCTCGGTCAACAGGACTTAACACTGAAGCTTTCTTT.

This clone occurred a few times. This sequence joins TRBV4-3 and TRBJ2-2, with D unclear. This CDR3 contains 15 residues. The V end was cut by 0 bases, the J end by 8 bases, with 13 bases between. CDR1 is LGHNA, CDR2 YSLEER, per germline. DNA for the CDR3: TGCGCCAGCAGCCAAGAAATGGCCTCTAGGGGGGAGCTGTTTTTT. Its protein product is CASSQEMASRGELFF.

This clone was observed a handful of times. The chain links TRBV30 to TRBJ1-2, with a weak D call TRBD1 (6 bases). Trimming took 1 base from V and 7 from J, leaving 25 bases between them. CDR1 is GTSNPN and CDR2 is SVGIG in the germline V gene (reference sequence). The CDR3 totals 17 residues. Here the CDR3 DNA reads TGTGCCTGGAGTGATGGGCGTTGGGGCAGGGGAGAAGCTGGCTACACCTTC. Translating gives CAWSDGRWGRGEAGYTF.

The gene calls are TRBV29-1 and TRBJ1-1; 9 nucleotides agree with TRBD1. V lost 5 bases, J lost 4 bases, and 5 bases stayed unmatched. The germline V gene has CDR1 SQVTM and CDR2 ANQGSEA. This CDR3 is built from 13 residues. The CDR3 DNA reads as TGCAGCGTTTCCGGGACAGGGCCCACTGAAGCTTTCTTT. Encoded protein: CSVSGTGPTEAFF.

This chain joins TRBV30 and TRBJ1-1, with unresolved D. Germline lookup yields CDR1 GTSNPN and CDR2 SVGIG (reference sequence). CDR3 length equals 13 residues. The ends were cut back, 0 bases at V and 1 base at J, with 6 bases in the middle. The CDR3 sequence: CAWSVWRNTEAFF. The DNA of the CDR3 is TGTGCCTGGAGTGTATGGCGGAACACTGAAGCTTTCTTT.

This clone has only a few counts. The chain combines TRBV5-1 with TRBJ1-4; TRBD1 agrees at 9 bases. This CDR3 is built from 14 residues. V lost 3 bases and J lost 5; bases outside the gene matches: 2. The germline V gene has CDR1 SGHRS and CDR2 YFSETQ. The CDR3: CASSSGTGNEKLFF. In DNA form, the CDR3 reads TGCGCCAGCAGCTCCGGGACAGGGAATGAAAAACTGTTTTTT.

Here the CDR3 reads CAWSLGQGGIQPQHF. Written as DNA, the CDR3 is TGTGCCTGGAGTCTGGGACAGGGGGGAATTCAGCCCCAGCATTTT. J is TRBJ1-5 and V is TRBV30, with TRBD1 identical over 11 bases. Germline V lookup: CDR1 GTSNPN, CDR2 SVGIG (reference sequence). The CDR3 spans 15 residues. Losses at the gene ends were 2 bases for V and 6 bases for J; bases not matched to a gene: 6.